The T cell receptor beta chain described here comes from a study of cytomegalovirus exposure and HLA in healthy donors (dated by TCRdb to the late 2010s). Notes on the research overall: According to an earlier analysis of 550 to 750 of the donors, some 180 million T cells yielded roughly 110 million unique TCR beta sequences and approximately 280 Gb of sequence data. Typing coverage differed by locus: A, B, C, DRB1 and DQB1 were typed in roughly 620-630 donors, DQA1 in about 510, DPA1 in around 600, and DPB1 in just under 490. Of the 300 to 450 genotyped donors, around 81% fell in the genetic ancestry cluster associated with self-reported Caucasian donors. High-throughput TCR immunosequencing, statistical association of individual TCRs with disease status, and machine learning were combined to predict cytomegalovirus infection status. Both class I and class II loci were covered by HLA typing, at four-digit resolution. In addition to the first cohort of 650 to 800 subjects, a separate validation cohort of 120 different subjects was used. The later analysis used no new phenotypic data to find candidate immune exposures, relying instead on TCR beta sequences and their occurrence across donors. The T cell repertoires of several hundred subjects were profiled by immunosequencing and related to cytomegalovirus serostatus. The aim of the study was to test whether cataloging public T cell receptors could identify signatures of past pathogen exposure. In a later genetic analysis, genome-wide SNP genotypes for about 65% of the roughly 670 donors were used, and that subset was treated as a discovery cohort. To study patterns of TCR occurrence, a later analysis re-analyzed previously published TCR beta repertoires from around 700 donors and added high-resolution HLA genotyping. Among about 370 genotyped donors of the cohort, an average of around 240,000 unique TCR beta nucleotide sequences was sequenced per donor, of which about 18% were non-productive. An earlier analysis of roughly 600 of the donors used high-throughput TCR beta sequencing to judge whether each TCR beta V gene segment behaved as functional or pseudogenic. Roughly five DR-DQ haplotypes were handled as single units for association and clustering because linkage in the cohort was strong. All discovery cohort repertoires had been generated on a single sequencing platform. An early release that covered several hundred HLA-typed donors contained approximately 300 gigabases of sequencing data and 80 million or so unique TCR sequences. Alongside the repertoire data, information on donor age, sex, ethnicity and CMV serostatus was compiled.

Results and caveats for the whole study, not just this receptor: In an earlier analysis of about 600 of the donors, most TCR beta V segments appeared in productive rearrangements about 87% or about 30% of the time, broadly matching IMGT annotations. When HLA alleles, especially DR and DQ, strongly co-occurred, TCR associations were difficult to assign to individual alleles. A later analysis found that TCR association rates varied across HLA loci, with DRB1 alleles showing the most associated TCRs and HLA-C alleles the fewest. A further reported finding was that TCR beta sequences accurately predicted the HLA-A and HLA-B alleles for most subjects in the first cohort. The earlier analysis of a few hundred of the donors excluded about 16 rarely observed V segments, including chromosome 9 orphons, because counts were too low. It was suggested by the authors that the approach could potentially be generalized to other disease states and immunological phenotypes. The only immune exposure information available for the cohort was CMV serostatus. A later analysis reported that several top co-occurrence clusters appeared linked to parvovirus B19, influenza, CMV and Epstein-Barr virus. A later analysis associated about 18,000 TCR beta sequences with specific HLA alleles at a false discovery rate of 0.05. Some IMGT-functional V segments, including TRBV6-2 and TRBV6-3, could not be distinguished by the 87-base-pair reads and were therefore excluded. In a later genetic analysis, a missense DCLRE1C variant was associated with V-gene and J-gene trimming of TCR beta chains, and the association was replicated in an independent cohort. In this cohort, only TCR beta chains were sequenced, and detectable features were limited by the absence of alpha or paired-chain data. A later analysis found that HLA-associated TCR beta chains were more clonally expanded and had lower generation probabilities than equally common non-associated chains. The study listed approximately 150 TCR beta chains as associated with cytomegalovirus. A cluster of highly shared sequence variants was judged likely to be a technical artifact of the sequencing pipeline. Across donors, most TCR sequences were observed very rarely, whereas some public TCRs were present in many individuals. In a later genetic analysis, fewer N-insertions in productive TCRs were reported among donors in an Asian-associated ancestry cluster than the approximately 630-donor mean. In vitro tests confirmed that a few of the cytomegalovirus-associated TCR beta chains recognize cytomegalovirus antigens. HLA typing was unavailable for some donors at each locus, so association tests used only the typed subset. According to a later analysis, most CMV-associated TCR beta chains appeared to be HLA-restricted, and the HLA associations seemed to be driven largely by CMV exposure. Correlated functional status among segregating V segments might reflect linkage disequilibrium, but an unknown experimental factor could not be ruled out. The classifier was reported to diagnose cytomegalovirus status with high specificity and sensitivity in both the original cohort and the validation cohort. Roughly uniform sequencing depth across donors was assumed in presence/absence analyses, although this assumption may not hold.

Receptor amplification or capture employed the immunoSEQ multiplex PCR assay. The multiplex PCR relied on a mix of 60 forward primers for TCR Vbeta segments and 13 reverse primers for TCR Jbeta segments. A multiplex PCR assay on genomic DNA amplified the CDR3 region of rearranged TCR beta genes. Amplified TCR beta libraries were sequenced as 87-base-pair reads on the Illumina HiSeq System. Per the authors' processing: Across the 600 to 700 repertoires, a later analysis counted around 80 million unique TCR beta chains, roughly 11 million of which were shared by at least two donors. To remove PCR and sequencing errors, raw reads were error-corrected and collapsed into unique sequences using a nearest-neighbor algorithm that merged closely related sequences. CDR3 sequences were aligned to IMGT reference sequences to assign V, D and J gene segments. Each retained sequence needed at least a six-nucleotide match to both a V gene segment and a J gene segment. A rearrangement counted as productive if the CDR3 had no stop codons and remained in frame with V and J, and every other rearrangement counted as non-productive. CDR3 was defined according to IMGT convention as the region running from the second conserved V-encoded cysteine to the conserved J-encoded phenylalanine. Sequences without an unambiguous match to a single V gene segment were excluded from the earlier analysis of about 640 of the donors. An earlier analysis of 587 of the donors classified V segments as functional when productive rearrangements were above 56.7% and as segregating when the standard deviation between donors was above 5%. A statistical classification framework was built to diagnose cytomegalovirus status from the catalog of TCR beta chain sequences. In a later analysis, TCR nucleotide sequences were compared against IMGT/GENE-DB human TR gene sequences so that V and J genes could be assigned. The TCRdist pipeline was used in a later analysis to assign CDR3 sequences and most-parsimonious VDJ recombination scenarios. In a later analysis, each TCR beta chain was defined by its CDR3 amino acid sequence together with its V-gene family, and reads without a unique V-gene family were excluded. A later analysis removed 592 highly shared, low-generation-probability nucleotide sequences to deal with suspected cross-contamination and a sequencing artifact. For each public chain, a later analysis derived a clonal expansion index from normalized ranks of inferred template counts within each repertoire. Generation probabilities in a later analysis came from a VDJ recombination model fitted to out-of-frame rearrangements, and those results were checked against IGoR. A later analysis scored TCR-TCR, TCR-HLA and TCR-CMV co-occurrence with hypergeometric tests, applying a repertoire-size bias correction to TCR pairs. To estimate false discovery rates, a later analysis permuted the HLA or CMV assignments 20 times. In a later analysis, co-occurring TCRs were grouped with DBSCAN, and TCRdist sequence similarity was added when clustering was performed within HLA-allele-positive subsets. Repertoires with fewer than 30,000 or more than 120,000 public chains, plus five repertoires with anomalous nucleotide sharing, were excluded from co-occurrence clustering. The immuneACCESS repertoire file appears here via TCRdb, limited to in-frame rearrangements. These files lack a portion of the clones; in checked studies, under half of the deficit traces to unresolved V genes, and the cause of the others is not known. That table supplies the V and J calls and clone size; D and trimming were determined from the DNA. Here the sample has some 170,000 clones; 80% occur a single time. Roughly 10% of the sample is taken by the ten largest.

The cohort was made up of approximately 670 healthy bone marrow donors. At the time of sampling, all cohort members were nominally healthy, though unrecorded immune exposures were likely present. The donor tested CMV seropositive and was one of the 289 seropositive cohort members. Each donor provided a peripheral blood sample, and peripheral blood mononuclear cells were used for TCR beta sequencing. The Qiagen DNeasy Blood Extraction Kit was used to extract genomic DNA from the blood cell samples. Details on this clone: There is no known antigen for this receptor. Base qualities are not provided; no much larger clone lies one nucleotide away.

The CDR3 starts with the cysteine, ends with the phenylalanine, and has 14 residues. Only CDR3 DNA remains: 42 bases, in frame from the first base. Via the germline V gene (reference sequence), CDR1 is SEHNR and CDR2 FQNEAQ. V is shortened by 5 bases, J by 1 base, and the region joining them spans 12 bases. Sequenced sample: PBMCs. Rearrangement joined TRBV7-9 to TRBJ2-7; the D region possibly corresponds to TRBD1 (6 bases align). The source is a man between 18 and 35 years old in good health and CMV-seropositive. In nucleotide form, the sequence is TGTGCCAGCAGCGCATCCGGGACATCCTACGAGCAGTACTTC. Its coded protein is CASSASGTSYEQYF.